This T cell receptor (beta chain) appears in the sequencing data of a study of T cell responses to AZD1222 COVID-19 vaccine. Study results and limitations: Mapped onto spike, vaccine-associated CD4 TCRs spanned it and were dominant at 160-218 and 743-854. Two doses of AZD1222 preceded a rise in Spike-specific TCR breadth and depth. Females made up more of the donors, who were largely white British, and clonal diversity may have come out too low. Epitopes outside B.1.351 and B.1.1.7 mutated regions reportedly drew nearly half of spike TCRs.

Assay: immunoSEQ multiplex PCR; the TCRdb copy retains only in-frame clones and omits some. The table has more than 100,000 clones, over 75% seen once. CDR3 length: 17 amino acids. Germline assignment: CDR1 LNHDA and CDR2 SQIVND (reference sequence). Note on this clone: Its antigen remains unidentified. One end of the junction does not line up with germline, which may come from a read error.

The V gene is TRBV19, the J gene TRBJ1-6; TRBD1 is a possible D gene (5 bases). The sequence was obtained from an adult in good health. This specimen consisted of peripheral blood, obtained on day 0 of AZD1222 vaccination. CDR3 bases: TGTGCCAGTAGTCTAGACAGCGGGCTCTCCTATAATTCACCCCTCCACTTT. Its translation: CASSLDSGLSYNSPLHF.